A selection of T cell receptor beta chains follows, all from one sample in a study of T cells in Graves' hyperthyroidism and ophthalmopathy. TCRdb independently ran MiXCR on the multiplex PCR reads; one entry per CDR3 protein. The sample has a few hundred thousand distinct CDR3 sequences, about a sixth seen once; the top ten hold about 16%. The sequencing sample was made of blood. The receptors shown here come from a woman aged 18-29 years with Graves' ophthalmopathy. Each CDR3 is given with its conserved first and last residue. D genes are given only for firm matches. Some rows have no size entry. The others give once, few or many, or a class for an expanded clone.

size,D,J,V,CDR3,DNA
few,TRBD1,TRBJ1-1,TRBV3-1,CASSQAGQDTEAFF,TGTGCCAGCAGCCAAGCGGGACAGGACACTGAAGCTTTCTTT
many,TRBD1,TRBJ1-5,TRBV16,CASSQLTGGSQPQHF,TGTGCCAGCAGCCAGTTGACAGGGGGTAGTCAGCCCCAGCATTTT
few,TRBD1,TRBJ2-3,TRBV27,CASSLTGVLGDTQYF,TGTGCCAGCAGTTTAACAGGGGTTCTTGGAGATACGCAGTATTTT
-,-,TRBJ1-1,TRBV6-5,CASSYSSREVRSPEAFF,TGTGCCAGCAGTTACTCCAGCAGGGAAGTTCGGAGCCCTGAAGCTTTCTTT
-,-,TRBJ1-2,TRBV5-6,CASSLNSWGRGIDGYTF,TGTGCCAGCAGCTTGAACTCATGGGGCAGGGGAATCGATGGCTACACCTTC
many,-,TRBJ2-5,TRBV6-5,CASSYSPGFQETQYF,TGTGCCAGCAGTTACTCCCCAGGGTTCCAAGAGACCCAGTACTTC
few,-,TRBJ2-1,TRBV5-1,CASSQDIYYNEQFF,TGCGCCAGCAGCCAGGACATTTACTACAATGAGCAGTTCTTC
few,TRBD1,TRBJ1-6,TRBV15,CATSARTGESSPLHF,TGTGCCACCAGCGCACGTACAGGGGAGAGCTCACCCCTCCACTTT
-,TRBD2,TRBJ2-2,TRBV7-6,CASSRRGGNTGELFF,TGTGCCAGCAGCCGGCGGGGGGGTAACACCGGGGAGCTGTTTTTT
many,TRBD2,TRBJ2-7,TRBV7-9,CASSLTSGSLPHGEQYF,TGTGCCAGCAGCTTAACTAGCGGGAGTTTGCCGCATGGGGAGCAGTACTTC
many,TRBD1,TRBJ2-7,TRBV5-1,CASSSGGTGGSYEQYF,TGCGCCAGCAGCTCGGGAGGGACAGGGGGCTCCTACGAGCAGTACTTC
many,-,TRBJ1-5,TRBV3-1,CASSQFRGSTIGAQHF,TGTGCCAGCAGCCAATTCCGAGGGAGCACCATCGGGGCCCAGCATTTT
-,-,TRBJ2-1,TRBV27,CASSGGQLETNEQFF,TGTGCCAGCAGTGGAGGACAGTTGGAGACAAATGAGCAGTTCTTC
many,-,TRBJ2-3,TRBV6-2/TRBV6-3,CASSDDLFTDTQYF,TGTGCCAGCAGTGACGACTTGTTCACAGATACGCAGTATTTT
many,-,TRBJ2-1,TRBV3-1,CASSQVPQYNEQFF,TGTGCCAGCAGCCAAGTGCCACAATACAATGAGCAGTTCTTC
few,TRBD2,TRBJ2-2,TRBV11-2,CVSSGGLAGLTGELFF,TGTGTCAGCAGCGGCGGACTAGCGGGCCTCACCGGGGAGCTGTTTTTT
-,-,TRBJ1-2,TRBV4-1,CASSQDSAGYYGYTF,TGCGCCAGCAGCCAAGATTCGGCAGGTTACTATGGCTACACCTTC
-,TRBD1,TRBJ2-1,TRBV13,CASTLWDRGGYNEQFF,TGTGCCAGCACCCTCTGGGACAGGGGCGGATACAATGAGCAGTTCTTC
many,-,TRBJ2-1,TRBV2,CASSPGLGNEQFF,TGTGCCAGCAGTCCAGGGTTGGGAAATGAGCAGTTCTTC
-,TRBD1,TRBJ2-7,TRBV11-2,CASSFGQGNTYEQYF,TGTGCCAGCAGCTTCGGACAGGGTAATACCTACGAGCAGTACTTC
many,TRBD2,TRBJ2-2,TRBV6-2/TRBV6-3,CASSYQLAGGELFF,TGTGCCAGCAGTTACCAATTAGCGGGCGGGGAGCTGTTTTTT
few,-,TRBJ1-2,TRBV3-1,CASSQETFSGSGYTF,TGTGCCAGCAGCCAAGAGACCTTTTCGGGTTCTGGCTACACCTTC
many,-,TRBJ2-3,TRBV7-3,CASSQGGISTDTQYF,TGTGCCAGCAGCCAAGGGGGGATTAGCACAGATACGCAGTATTTT
-,-,TRBJ1-2,TRBV5-1,CASSFGDSPGYTF,TGCGCCAGCAGCTTCGGTGACAGTCCTGGCTACACCTTC
many,-,TRBJ2-3,TRBV14,CASSQEPETQYF,TGTGCCAGCAGCCAAGAGCCGGAGACGCAGTATTTT